The sequence of this T cell receptor (beta chain) was determined in a study of long-term antiretroviral therapy in people with HIV (dated by TCRdb to between 2021 and 2023). In terms of the full investigation: The earliest samples were collected approximately a decade before the 2015 WHO recommendation for immediate ART, a period when ART was typically delayed until CD4 counts fell. Whether ART initiation and durable HIV suppression were associated with changes in peripheral blood TRB repertoire composition and diversity was tested in a retrospective serial study. From some 28 adults with confirmed HIV infection, the cohort provided over 150 cryopreserved PBMC samples, gathered serially across a mean of around six years (range 1-12). Eleven of the 30 participants with HIV were female. No cross-contamination during QIAcube processing turned up in test extractions that ran a monoclonal T-cell line alongside 33 polyclonal samples. What the research found in general, with its limitations: Because pre-ART samples had limited cell numbers, unsorted PBMC were profiled rather than sorted CD4+ and CD8+ T cells. Expanded TRB clones identified before ART initiation dominated the repertoire across all time points, though the dominance fluctuated and decreased in many PLHIV after ART. ART initiation was associated with a significant increase in TRB diversity, but diversity stayed significantly below transplant donor controls even after long-term ART. Compared with controls, HIV repertoires had narrower CDR3 length ranges, and the network structure pointed to an antigen-experienced repertoire that shifted only slightly toward naive after ART. The samples span the years 2004 to 2017, and the ART regimens used at that time may not be as effective as current regimens. No data were available on ART adherence, viral resistance or therapy changes, limiting inferences about post-ART repertoire changes. Owing to limited PBMC availability, only the TCR beta chain was sequenced, without alpha chain pairing.

Worth noting for this clone: The antigen it recognizes is unknown. Per-base qualities were not stored, and no clone one base away is much larger.

The immunoSEQ hsTCRB v3.0 assay was used at survey level resolution to sequence the TRB variable region. A depth of about 40,000-55,000 T-cell genomes per sample was targeted for TRB sequencing. Pooled TRB libraries were sequenced on an Illumina MiSeq with a v3 150-cycle kit. The study's own analysis went as follows. Repertoire analysis ran in R within a reproducible Nextflow workflow covering QC, data transformation and analysis. LymphoSeq2, an R package for AIRR-Seq data exploration, was used to implement custom analyses. A few samples yielding fewer than 5000 total TRB sequences were excluded, leaving roughly 200 analyzed HIV repertoires. Among the 180 to 200 HIV repertoires that were kept, 59 were collected before ART initiation and about 130 were collected after ART initiation. Each repertoire was downsampled to 5000 TRB nucleotide sequences, and summary statistics were averaged across 100 downsampling iterations. TRB sequences were retained for analysis only if CDR3 regions of at least seven amino acids were present. Diversity was measured with a Shannon entropy-derived clonality score and the Gini coefficient. Repertoire networks linked the top 5000 CDR3 amino acid sequences whenever two sequences differed by an edit distance of one. For TRB CDR3 amino acid sequences, GLIPH2 was used to predict antigen specificity groups and MHC restriction. To flag known CMV, EBV, HIV or tissue antigen associations, CDR3 amino acid sequences were matched against VDJdb and McPAS-TCR. Pre-ART, post-ART and control groups were compared with Wilcoxon signed-rank tests and Holm-Bonferroni correction. TCRdb stores this immuneACCESS table with in-frame sequences only. Part of the clones is absent; in the studies checked, under half of the shortfall reflects unresolved V genes, and no reason is known for the rest. V, J and clone size are those of that table, while D and trimming were read from the DNA. In all, the sample holds about 30,000 clones, and over 75% of those were seen once. Approximately 8% of the sample is held by the ten biggest clonotypes.

The V end loses 3 bases and the J end loses 6 bases, and a stretch of 5 bases separates them. Sequences SGHNT (CDR1) and YENEEA (CDR2) are obtained from the germline V gene. Inclusive of the bounding cysteine and phenylalanine, the CDR3 is 11 residues long. Only the CDR3 DNA is retained, 33 bases long and in frame from the first base. Inclusion was restricted to participants for whom at least one PBMC sample before ART initiation and at least two post-ART samples were available. Every participant with HIV received treatment in the United States of America. Cryopreserved samples of about 1-11 million PBMC were thawed and washed before DNA extraction. At the time of the earliest PBMC sample, participants with HIV were aged between roughly 20 and 54 years. Each participant contributed PBMC samples from 1-4 timepoints before ART initiation and 2-8 timepoints after ART initiation, with a median of 7 samples. Serial HIV viral load, CD4+ T-cell count, ART history and demographic data were obtained for every participant. Using a Qiagen kit on a QIAcube, genomic DNA was extracted from unsorted PBMC, with samples processed in batches of 12.

The chain is made from TRBV11-3 and TRBJ1-2; the D gene cannot be named for sure. Sequences were derived from unsorted PBMCs, sampled 3 years after starting antiretroviral therapy. The clonotype originates from a man aged 35 to 55 with HIV. The nucleotides read TGTGCCAGCAGCTTCGGGGATGGCTACACCTTC. The resulting protein is CASSFGDGYTF.